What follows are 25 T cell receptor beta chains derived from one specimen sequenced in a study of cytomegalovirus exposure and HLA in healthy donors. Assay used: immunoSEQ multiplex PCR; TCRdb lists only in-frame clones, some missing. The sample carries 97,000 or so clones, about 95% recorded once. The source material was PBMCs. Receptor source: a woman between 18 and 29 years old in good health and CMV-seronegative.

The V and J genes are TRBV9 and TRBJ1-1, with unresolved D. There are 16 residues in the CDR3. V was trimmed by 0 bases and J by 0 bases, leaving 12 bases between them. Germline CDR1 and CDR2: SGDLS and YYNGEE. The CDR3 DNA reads TGTGCCAGCAGCGTAGAGGGAGGCGGTTTGAACACTGAAGCTTTCTTT. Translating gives CASSVEGGGLNTEAFF.

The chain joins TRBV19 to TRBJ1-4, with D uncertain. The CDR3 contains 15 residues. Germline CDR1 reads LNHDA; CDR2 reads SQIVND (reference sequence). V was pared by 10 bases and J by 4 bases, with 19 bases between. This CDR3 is CATSALLGVNEKLFF. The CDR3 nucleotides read TGTGCCACCTCGGCCCTTCTCGGGGTTAATGAAAAACTGTTTTTT. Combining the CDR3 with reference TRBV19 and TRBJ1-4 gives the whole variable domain DGGITQSPKYLFRKEGQNVTLSCEQNLNHDAMYWYRQDPGQGLRLIYYSQIVNDFQKGDIAEGYSVSREKKESFPLTVTSAQKNPTAFYLCATSALLGVNEKLFFGSGTQLSVL.

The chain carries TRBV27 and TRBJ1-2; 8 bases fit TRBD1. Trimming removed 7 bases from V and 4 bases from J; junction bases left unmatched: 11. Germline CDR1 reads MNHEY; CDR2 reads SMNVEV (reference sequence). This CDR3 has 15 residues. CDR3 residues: CASTDRTGSLYGYTF. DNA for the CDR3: TGTGCCAGCACCGATAGGACAGGGTCTCTCTATGGCTACACCTTC.

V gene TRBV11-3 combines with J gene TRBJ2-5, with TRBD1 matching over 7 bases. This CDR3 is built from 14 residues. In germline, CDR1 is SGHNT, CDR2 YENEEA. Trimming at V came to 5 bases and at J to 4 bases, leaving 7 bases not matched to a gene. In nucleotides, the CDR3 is TGTGCCAGCAGCGAAGAGGGGGCTTTAGAGACCCAGTACTTC. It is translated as CASSEEGALETQYF.

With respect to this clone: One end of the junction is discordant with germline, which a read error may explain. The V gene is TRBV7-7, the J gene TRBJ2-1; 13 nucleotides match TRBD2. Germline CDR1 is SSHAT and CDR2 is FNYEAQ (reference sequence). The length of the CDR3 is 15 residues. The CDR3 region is CASSPGLAGAREQFF. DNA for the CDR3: TGTGCTAGCAGCCCTGGACTAGCGGGGGCGAGAGAGCAGTTCTTC.

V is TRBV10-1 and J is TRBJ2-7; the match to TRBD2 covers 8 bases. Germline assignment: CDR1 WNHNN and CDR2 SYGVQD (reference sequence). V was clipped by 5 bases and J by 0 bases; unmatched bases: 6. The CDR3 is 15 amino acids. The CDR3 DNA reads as TGCGCCAGCAGTATGAAGCGGGAGCTCTCCTACGAGCAGTACTTC. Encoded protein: CASSMKRELSYEQYF.

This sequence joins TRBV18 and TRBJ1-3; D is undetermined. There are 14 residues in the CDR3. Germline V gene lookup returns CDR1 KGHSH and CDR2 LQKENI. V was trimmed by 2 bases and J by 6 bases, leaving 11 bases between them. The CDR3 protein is CASSPGFDKNTIYF. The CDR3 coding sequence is TGTGCCAGCTCACCAGGCTTTGACAAAAACACCATATATTTT.

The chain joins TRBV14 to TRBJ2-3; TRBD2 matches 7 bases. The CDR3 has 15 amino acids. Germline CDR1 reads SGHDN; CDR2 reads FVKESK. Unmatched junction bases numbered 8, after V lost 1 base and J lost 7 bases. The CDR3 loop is CASSQAAGAWYTQYF. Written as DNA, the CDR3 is TGTGCCAGCAGCCAAGCGGCGGGAGCCTGGTATACGCAGTATTTT.

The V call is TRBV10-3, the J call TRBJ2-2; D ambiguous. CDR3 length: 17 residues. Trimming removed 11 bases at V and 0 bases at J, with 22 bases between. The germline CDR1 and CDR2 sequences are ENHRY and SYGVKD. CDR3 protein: CARIKIKRNTNTGELFF. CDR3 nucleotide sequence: TGTGCCCGAATAAAGATCAAGCGAAACACGAACACCGGGGAGCTGTTTTTT.

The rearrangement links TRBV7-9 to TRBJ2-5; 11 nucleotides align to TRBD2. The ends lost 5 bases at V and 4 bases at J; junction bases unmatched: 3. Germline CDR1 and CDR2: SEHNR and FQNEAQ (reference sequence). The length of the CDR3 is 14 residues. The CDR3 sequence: CASSPGLAGETQYF. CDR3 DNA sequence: TGTGCCAGCAGCCCCGGACTAGCGGGAGAGACCCAGTACTTC.

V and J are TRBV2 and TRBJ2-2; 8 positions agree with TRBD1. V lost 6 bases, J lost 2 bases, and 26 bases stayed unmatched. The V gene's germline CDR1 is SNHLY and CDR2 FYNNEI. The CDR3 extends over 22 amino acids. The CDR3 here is CASSVEPTVPGQDSINTGELFF. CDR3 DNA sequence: TGTGCCAGCAGCGTCGAACCAACTGTCCCGGGACAGGACTCGATTAACACCGGGGAGCTGTTTTTT.

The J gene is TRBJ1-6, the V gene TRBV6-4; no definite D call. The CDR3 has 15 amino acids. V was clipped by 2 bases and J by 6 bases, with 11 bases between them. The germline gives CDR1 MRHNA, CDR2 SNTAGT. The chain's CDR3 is CASSDQSGFNSPLHF. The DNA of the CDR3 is TGTGCCAGCAGTGACCAATCGGGTTTTAATTCACCCCTCCACTTT.

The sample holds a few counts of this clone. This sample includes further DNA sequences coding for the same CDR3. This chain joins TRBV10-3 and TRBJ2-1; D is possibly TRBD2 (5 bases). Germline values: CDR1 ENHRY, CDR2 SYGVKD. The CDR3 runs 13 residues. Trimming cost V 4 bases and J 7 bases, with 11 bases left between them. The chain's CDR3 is CAISGGLTNEQFF. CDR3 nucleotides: TGTGCCATCAGTGGTGGACTTACTAATGAGCAGTTCTTC.

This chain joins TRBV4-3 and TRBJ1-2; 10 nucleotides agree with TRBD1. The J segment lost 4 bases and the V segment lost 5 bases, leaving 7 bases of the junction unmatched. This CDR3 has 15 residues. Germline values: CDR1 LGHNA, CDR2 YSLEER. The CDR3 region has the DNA TGCGCCAGCAGCGAAGGGACAGGGGTTGGCTATGGCTACACCTTC. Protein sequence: CASSEGTGVGYGYTF.

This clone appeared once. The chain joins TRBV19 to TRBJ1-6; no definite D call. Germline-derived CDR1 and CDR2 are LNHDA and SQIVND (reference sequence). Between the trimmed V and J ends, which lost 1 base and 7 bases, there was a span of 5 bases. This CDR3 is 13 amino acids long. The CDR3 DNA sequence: TGTGCCAGTAGTATAGTCGGGAATTCACCCCTCCACTTT. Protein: CASSIVGNSPLHF.

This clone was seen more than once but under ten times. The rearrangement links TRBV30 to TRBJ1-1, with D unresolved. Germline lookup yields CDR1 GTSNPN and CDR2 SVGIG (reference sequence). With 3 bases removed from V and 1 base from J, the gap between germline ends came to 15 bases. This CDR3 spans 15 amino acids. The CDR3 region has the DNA TGTGCCTGGAGCCTCAGGACTGCTCAGAACACTGAAGCTTTCTTT. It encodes CAWSLRTAQNTEAFF.

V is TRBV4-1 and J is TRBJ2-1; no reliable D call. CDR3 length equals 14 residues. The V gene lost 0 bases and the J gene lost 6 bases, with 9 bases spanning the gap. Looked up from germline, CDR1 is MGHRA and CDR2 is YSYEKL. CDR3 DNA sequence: TGCGCCAGCAGCCAAGACCGATCGGGCAATGAGCAGTTCTTC. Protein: CASSQDRSGNEQFF.

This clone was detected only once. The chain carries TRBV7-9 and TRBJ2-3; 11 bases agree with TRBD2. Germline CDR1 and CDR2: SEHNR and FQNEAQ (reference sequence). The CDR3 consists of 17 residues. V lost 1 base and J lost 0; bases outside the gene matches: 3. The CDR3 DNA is TGTGCCAGCAGCTTAGGTCCTAGCGGGGGGAGCACAGATACGCAGTATTTT. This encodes CASSLGPSGGSTDTQYF.

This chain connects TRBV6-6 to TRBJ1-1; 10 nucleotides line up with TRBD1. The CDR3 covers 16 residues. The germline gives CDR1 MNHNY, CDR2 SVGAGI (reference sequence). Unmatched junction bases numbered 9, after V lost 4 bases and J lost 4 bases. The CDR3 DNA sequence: TGTGCCAGCAGTTGGGGACAGGGGTTGGAGGGCACTGAAGCTTTCTTT. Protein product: CASSWGQGLEGTEAFF.

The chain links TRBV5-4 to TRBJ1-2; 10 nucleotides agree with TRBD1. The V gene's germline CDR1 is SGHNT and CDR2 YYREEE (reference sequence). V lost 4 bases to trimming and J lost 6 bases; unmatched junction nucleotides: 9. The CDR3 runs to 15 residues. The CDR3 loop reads CASSATDRGLDGYTF. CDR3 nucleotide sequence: TGTGCCAGCAGCGCCACTGACAGGGGGCTCGATGGCTACACCTTC.

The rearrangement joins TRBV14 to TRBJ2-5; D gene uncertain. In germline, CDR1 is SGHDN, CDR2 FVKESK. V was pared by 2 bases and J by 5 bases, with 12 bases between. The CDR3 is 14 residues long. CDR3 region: CASSQNHGWETQYF. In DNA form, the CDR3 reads TGTGCCAGCAGCCAAAATCACGGGTGGGAGACCCAGTACTTC. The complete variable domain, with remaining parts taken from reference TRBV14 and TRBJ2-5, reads EAGVTQFPSHSVIEKGQTVTLRCDPISGHDNLYWYRRVMGKEIKFLLHFVKESKQDESGMPNNRFLAERTGGTYSTLKVQPAELEDSGVYFCASSQNHGWETQYFGPGTRLLVL.

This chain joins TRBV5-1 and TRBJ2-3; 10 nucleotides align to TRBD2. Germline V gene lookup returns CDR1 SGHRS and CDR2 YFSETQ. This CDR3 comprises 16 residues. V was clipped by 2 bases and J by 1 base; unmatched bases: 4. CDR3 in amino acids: CASSFLAGEGTDTQYF. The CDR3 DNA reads TGCGCCAGCAGCTTCCTAGCGGGAGAGGGCACAGATACGCAGTATTTT.

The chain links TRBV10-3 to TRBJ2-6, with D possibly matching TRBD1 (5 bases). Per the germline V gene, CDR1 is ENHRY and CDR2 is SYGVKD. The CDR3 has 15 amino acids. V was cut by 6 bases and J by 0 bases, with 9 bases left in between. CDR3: CAIRGQGSGANVLTF. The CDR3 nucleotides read TGTGCCATCAGAGGGCAGGGCTCTGGGGCCAACGTCCTGACTTTC.

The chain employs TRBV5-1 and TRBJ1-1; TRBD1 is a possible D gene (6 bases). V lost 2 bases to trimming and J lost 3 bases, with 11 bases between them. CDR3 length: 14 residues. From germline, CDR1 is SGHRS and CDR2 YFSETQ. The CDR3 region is CASSLQGGDTEAFF. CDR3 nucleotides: TGCGCCAGCAGCTTACAGGGAGGGGACACTGAAGCTTTCTTT.

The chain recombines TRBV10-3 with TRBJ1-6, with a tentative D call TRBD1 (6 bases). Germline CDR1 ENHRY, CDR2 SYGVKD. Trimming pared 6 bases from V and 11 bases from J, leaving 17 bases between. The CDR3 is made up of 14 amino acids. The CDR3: CAIRGQDKATPLHF. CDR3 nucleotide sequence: TGTGCCATCAGGGGACAAGATAAAGCGACACCCCTCCACTTT.